Below are 22 T cell receptor beta chains sequenced from a single sample in a study of blood T cell repertoires in COVID-19. Profiled with immunoSEQ multiplex PCR; TCRdb holds only in-frame clones, not every one. Of 41,000 or so clones listed, roughly 85% are singletons. Specimen: peripheral blood. These receptors all come from a man aged 60 to 69 with acute or convalescent COVID-19.

The J gene is TRBJ2-3, the V gene TRBV20-1; D possibly corresponds to TRBD1 (5 bases). Trimming took 3 bases from V and 5 from J, leaving 21 bases between them. Germline CDR1 DFQATT, CDR2 SNEGSKA (reference sequence). The CDR3 is 16 amino acids. This chain's CDR3 is CSASQAVRGPIDTQYF. The CDR3 nucleotides read TGCAGTGCTAGTCAGGCGGTTAGGGGCCCGATAGATACGCAGTATTTT.

Only a few counts were recorded for this clone. The chain has TRBV20-1 and TRBJ2-1; D gene ambiguous. Germline-derived CDR1 and CDR2 are DFQATT and SNEGSKA (reference sequence). Trimming removed 7 bases at V and 8 bases at J, with 12 bases between. CDR3 size: 11 residues. CDR3 nucleotide sequence: TGCAGTGTTACATCTGGGCATGAGCAGTTCTTC. Translating it yields CSVTSGHEQFF.

V gene TRBV6-1 combines with J gene TRBJ1-2; D is unresolved. Germline CDR1 is MNHNS and CDR2 is SASEGT. The CDR3 is 13 residues long. V lost 0 bases and J 8 bases, leaving 10 bases between the germline ends. The CDR3 here is CASSEAPFRGYTF. CDR3 DNA: TGTGCCAGCAGTGAAGCGCCGTTCAGGGGCTACACCTTC.

This clone occurred once. The CDR3 DNA reads TGTGCCAGCAGCAAAGGCCTCGGCGTGGGAGCTGAGCAGTACTTC. Amino acid sequence: CASSKGLGVGAEQYF. The chain employs TRBV21-1 and TRBJ2-7; the table names TRBD2, a call not compared with the DNA. TRBV21-1 is deemed a pseudogene. The CDR3 totals 15 residues.

V and J are TRBV27 and TRBJ1-5; tentatively, D is TRBD1 (5 bases). There are 15 residues in the CDR3. V gave up 2 bases and J gave up 0 bases, with 8 bases separating them. Germline loops: CDR1 MNHEY, CDR2 SMNVEV (reference sequence). The CDR3 region is CASSLRQFSNQPQHF. The CDR3 DNA reads TGTGCCAGCAGTTTACGACAGTTTAGCAATCAGCCCCAGCATTTT.

A single count supports this clone. The same CDR3 arises from other DNA sequences in this sample as well. The CDR3 bases are TGTGCCAGTAGCCTAGGCTACGAGCAGTACTTC. It encodes CASSLGYEQYF. The V and J genes are TRBV19 and TRBJ2-7; D gene ambiguous. CDR3 length: 11 amino acids. Trimming stripped 6 bases from V and 3 bases from J, with 6 bases between. Germline CDR1 and CDR2: LNHDA and SQIVND (reference sequence).

The chain couples TRBV14 to TRBJ1-2; 7 bases are shared with TRBD1. Trimming removed 4 bases from V and 7 bases from J; junction bases left unmatched: 12. Germline values: CDR1 SGHDN, CDR2 FVKESK. This CDR3 contains 15 residues. As DNA, the CDR3 is TGTGCCAGCAGCCCGTATGCCAGAGGGGGCACTGGCTACACCTTC. It specifies CASSPYARGGTGYTF.

The V call is TRBV2, the J call TRBJ1-5; TRBD1 is a possible D gene (5 bases). V lost 8 bases and J lost 0, with 14 bases in between. Germline values: CDR1 SNHLY, CDR2 FYNNEI. This CDR3 has 15 residues. The CDR3 here is CASSKDIYSNQPQHF. As DNA, the CDR3 is TGTGCCAGCTCCAAGGACATTTATAGCAATCAGCCCCAGCATTTT.

The gene calls are TRBV5-1 and TRBJ1-2; 9 bases agree with TRBD1. Germline loops: CDR1 SGHRS, CDR2 YFSETQ. This CDR3 comprises 14 residues. V lost 7 bases, J lost 4 bases, and 8 bases stayed unmatched. The CDR3 sequence: CASRLGQGSYGYTF. The CDR3 nucleotides are TGCGCCAGCCGACTGGGACAGGGATCCTATGGCTACACCTTC.

The genes are TRBV24-1 and TRBJ1-5, with D possibly TRBD1 on 5 matching bases. CDR3 length: 13 amino acids. The V and J ends lost 12 bases and 2 bases respectively, with 13 bases between them. Germline V gene data show CDR1 as KGHDR and CDR2 as SFDVKD. The chain's CDR3 is CAPQAGGNQPQHF. The CDR3 DNA reads TGTGCCCCTCAGGCGGGGGGCAATCAGCCCCAGCATTTT.

In its sample, this clone was seen a few times. The identical CDR3 is also encoded by other nucleotide sequences in the sample. The gene calls are TRBV9 and TRBJ1-3; unclear D gene. This CDR3 region has 12 residues. Germline CDR1 is SGDLS and CDR2 is YYNGEE. V was trimmed by 4 bases and J by 4 bases, leaving 6 bases between them. CDR3 in DNA: TGTGCCAGCAGCCCTAGGGGAAACACCATATATTTT. This codes for CASSPRGNTIYF.

The V and J genes are TRBV19 and TRBJ1-1; no clear D gene. Germline V gene data show CDR1 as LNHDA and CDR2 as SQIVND (reference sequence). This CDR3 comprises 13 residues. V lost 6 bases and J lost 1, with 9 bases in between. CDR3 in amino acids: CASSLSRNTEAFF. As DNA, the CDR3 is TGTGCCAGTAGCCTTTCCAGGAACACTGAAGCTTTCTTT. Together with reference TRBV19 and TRBJ1-1, the CDR3 gives the full variable domain: DGGITQSPKYLFRKEGQNVTLSCEQNLNHDAMYWYRQDPGQGLRLIYYSQIVNDFQKGDIAEGYSVSREKKESFPLTVTSAQKNPTAFYLCASSLSRNTEAFFGQGTRLTVV.

The chain uses TRBV19 and TRBJ1-2; D not certain. The V gene lost 3 bases and the J gene lost 0 bases, with 11 bases spanning the gap. The CDR3 is 15 residues long. Germline assignment: CDR1 LNHDA and CDR2 SQIVND (reference sequence). The CDR3 reads CASSILSYSNYGYTF. In DNA form, the CDR3 reads TGTGCCAGTAGTATCTTGAGTTATTCTAACTATGGCTACACCTTC.

The rearrangement links TRBV6-5 to TRBJ1-2; the match to TRBD1 covers 7 bases. Germline CDR1 and CDR2: MNHEY and SVGAGI. J was trimmed by 8 bases and V by 6 bases; bases with no gene match: 12. The CDR3 covers 14 residues. CDR3 loop: CASRPADRARGYTF. The DNA of the CDR3 is TGTGCCAGCAGACCCGCTGACAGGGCGCGGGGCTACACCTTC.

The chain joins TRBV9 to TRBJ1-4; 9 bases are shared with TRBD1. The V and J ends lost 4 bases and 4 bases, in that order; junction bases with no gene match: 5. Germline values: CDR1 SGDLS, CDR2 YYNGEE. The CDR3 has 15 amino acids. The chain's CDR3 is CASSTGQGINEKLFF. The CDR3 DNA reads as TGTGCCAGCAGCACGGGACAGGGAATTAATGAAAAACTGTTTTTT.

The chain recombines TRBV19 with TRBJ1-2; 9 bases fit TRBD1. The CDR3 extends over 15 amino acids. Germline CDR1 reads LNHDA; CDR2 reads SQIVND (reference sequence). The V segment lost 5 bases and the J segment 8 bases; nucleotides outside the gene matches: 12. The CDR3 region is CASSDPAQGARGYTF. DNA of the CDR3: TGTGCCAGTAGTGATCCGGCACAGGGGGCGCGAGGCTACACCTTC.

This clone showed up just a few times. The chain has TRBV12-5 and TRBJ2-3; no clear D. This CDR3 is built from 13 residues. Trimming removed 1 base at V and 4 bases at J, with 6 bases between. Looked up from germline, CDR1 is LGHNT and CDR2 is FRNRAP. This CDR3 is CASGLAQADTQYF. The CDR3 nucleotides read TGTGCTAGTGGTTTGGCACAAGCAGATACGCAGTATTTT.

The V gene is TRBV19, the J gene TRBJ1-1; D might be TRBD1 (5 bases). V lost 4 bases and J 1 base, leaving 10 bases between the germline ends. This CDR3 region has 14 residues. Germline CDR1 LNHDA, CDR2 SQIVND (reference sequence). CDR3 in DNA: TGTGCCAGTAGTAGCGGGACGGGGAACACTGAAGCTTTCTTT. Protein: CASSSGTGNTEAFF.

The V call is TRBV7-9, the J call TRBJ1-2, with TRBD1 identical over 9 bases. Trimming removed 1 base from V and 0 bases from J; junction bases left unmatched: 3. Germline V gives CDR1 SEHNR, CDR2 FQNEAQ (reference sequence). The CDR3 contains 16 residues. CDR3 nucleotide sequence: TGTGCCAGCAGCTTAGGGACAGGGGATCCTAACTATGGCTACACCTTC. This encodes CASSLGTGDPNYGYTF.

The V and J genes are TRBV2 and TRBJ1-5, with D perhaps matching TRBD1 (5 bases). The CDR3 runs 14 residues. V shed 5 bases and J shed 1 base, with 9 bases lying between them. Per germline, CDR1 SNHLY and CDR2 FYNNEI. CDR3 bases: TGTGCCAGCAGTCGCAGACAGAGCAATCAGCCCCAGCATTTT. It encodes CASSRRQSNQPQHF.

The V gene is TRBV15, the J gene TRBJ1-3; no definite D call. V lost 2 bases and J lost 0, with 14 bases in between. CDR1 LNHNV and CDR2 YYDKDF come from the germline V gene (reference sequence). The CDR3 covers 17 residues. The chain's CDR3 is CATSRKRTSISGNTIYF. The CDR3 nucleotides read TGTGCCACCAGCAGAAAAAGAACGAGCATCTCTGGAAACACCATATATTTT.

V gene TRBV10-2 combines with J gene TRBJ1-2; the match to TRBD1 covers 7 bases. The CDR3 has 13 amino acids. The V gene end was trimmed by 8 bases and the J gene end by 7 bases; junction bases not matched to a gene: 10. CDR1 is WSHSY and CDR2 is SAAADI in the germline V gene. CDR3 DNA: TGCGCCAGCCGCGACAGGGTTCTTGGTGGCTACACCTTC. This translates into CASRDRVLGGYTF.